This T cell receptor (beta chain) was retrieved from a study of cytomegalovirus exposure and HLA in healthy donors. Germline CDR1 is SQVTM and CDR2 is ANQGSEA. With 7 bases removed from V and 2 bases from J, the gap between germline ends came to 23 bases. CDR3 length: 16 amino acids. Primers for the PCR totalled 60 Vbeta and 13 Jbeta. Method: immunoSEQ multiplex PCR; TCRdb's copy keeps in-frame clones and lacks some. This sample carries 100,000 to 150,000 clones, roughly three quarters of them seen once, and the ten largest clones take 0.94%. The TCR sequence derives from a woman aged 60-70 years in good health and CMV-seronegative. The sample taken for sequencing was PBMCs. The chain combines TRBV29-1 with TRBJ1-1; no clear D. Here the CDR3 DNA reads TGCAGCGCCTCTACCGCGGGATCGAGGAGTAACACTGAAGCTTTCTTT. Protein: CSASTAGSRSNTEAFF.